The next 28 T cell receptor beta chains were all read from a single sample in a study of blood T cells in healthy people across ages. Primed by a sample-barcoded 5' primer and a J-beta primer mix, a second PCR proceeded for about 7 to 12 cycles. TCRdb passed the 5' RACE reads through MiXCR, listing each CDR3 protein once. Of about 1.5 million distinct CDR3 sequences in the sample, approximately 43% were seen once. Sequenced input: blood. These receptors were taken from a woman aged 18 to 35 in good health.

V is TRBV6-2 or TRBV6-3 and J is TRBJ2-4; TRBD2 is a possible D gene (5 bases). The V gene's germline CDR1 is MNHEY and CDR2 SVGEGT. The CDR3 extends over 14 amino acids. Trimming left V 10 bases short and J 13 bases short, with 26 bases between. The DNA of the CDR3 is TGTGCCACCACGTACATCCCAGCGAATGGGGAGCAGTACTTC. Protein: CATTYIPANGEQYF.

V and J are TRBV20-1 and TRBJ2-3; D call uncertain. V was trimmed by 1 base and J by 5 bases, leaving 16 bases between them. Germline V gene lookup returns CDR1 DFQATT and CDR2 SNEGSKA (reference sequence). There are 15 residues in the CDR3. The CDR3 loop reads CSARVFPGSGDTQYF. The CDR3 nucleotides are TGCAGTGCTAGAGTGTTCCCGGGCTCAGGAGATACGCAGTATTTT.

The V gene is TRBV4-3, the J gene TRBJ1-6, with D hard to call. This CDR3 spans 18 amino acids. Germline V gene lookup returns CDR1 LGHNA and CDR2 YSLEER. V was cut by 0 bases and J by 6 bases, with 18 bases left in between. DNA for the CDR3: TGCGCCAGCAGCCAAGATCTTTTGAGACTGACCCGTAATTCACCCCTCCACTTT. It translates to CASSQDLLRLTRNSPLHF.

The rearrangement joins TRBV2 to TRBJ1-5; D remains ambiguous. The CDR3 totals 15 residues. Germline V gives CDR1 SNHLY, CDR2 FYNNEI. V gave up 6 bases and J gave up 4 bases, with 16 bases separating them. The CDR3 DNA reads as TGTGCCAGCAGGACCGGGCAGCCCGCTAATCAGCCCCAGCATTTT. As protein: CASRTGQPANQPQHF.

The gene calls are TRBV4-3 and TRBJ2-3; no clear D. V lost 0 bases, J lost 0 bases, and 10 bases lay in between. The CDR3 length is 16 residues. CDR1 LGHNA and CDR2 YSLEER come from the germline V gene. CDR3 loop: CASSQDYGPSTDTQYF. The CDR3 DNA is TGCGCCAGCAGCCAAGACTACGGACCTAGCACAGATACGCAGTATTTT.

The rearrangement uses TRBV6-1 and TRBJ2-5, with 10 bases aligning to TRBD2. The end of the DNA aligns better with TRBJ2-7, so the J call may be wrong. Germline V lookup: CDR1 MNHNS, CDR2 SASEGT. The CDR3 covers 16 residues. The CDR3 spells CASSAPSGGSSYEQYF. The CDR3 DNA reads as TGTGCCAGCAGTGCCCCTAGCGGGGGCAGCTCCTACGAGCAGTACTTC.

The J gene is TRBJ2-7, the V gene TRBV20-1; D could derive from TRBD1 or TRBD2 (5 bases each). V lost 3 bases and J lost 0, with 21 bases in between. The CDR3 covers 17 residues. CDR1 is DFQATT, CDR2 SNEGSKA, per germline (reference sequence). CDR3 coding DNA: TGCAGTGCTAGGCGGTCCGGGACCCCAGGTCTCTCCTACGAGCAGTACTTC. Translating gives CSARRSGTPGLSYEQYF.

The rearrangement joins TRBV25-1 to TRBJ2-2; D unclear. CDR3 size: 14 residues. V lost 2 bases to trimming and J lost 6 bases, with 10 bases between them. CDR1 is MGHDK and CDR2 is SYGVNS in the germline V gene. CDR3 sequence: CASSEVFAAGELFF. The CDR3 nucleotides are TGTGCCAGCAGTGAAGTGTTCGCGGCCGGGGAGCTGTTTTTT.

This clonotype has only a few counts. V usage is TRBV4-2 and J usage is TRBJ2-7; D unresolved. This CDR3 spans 15 amino acids. V dropped 0 bases and J dropped 0 bases, with 9 bases sitting between them. The germline CDR1 and CDR2 sequences are LGHNA and YNFKEQ. The CDR3: CASSQEKLSSYEQYF. The CDR3 bases are TGTGCCAGCAGCCAAGAGAAGTTAAGCTCCTACGAGCAGTACTTC.

This clonotype was seen more than once but under ten times. This chain links TRBV29-1 with TRBJ1-2; D remains unclear. Trimming pared 4 bases from V and 2 bases from J, leaving 11 bases between. This CDR3 is built from 13 residues. Germline V gene data show CDR1 as SQVTM and CDR2 as ANQGSEA. The CDR3 here is CSVVEDGNYGYTF. The CDR3 DNA sequence: TGCAGCGTTGTTGAGGACGGAAACTATGGCTACACCTTC. The whole variable domain, filled in from reference TRBV29-1 and TRBJ1-2, reads SAVISQKPSRDICQRGTSLTIQCQVDSQVTMMFWYRQQPGQSLTLIATANQGSEATYESGFVIDKFPISRPNLTFSTLTVSNMSPEDSSIYLCSVVEDGNYGYTFGSGTRLTVV.

This chain joins TRBV20-1 and TRBJ2-1; TRBD2 agrees at 7 bases. J gave up 0 bases and V 5 bases, and 4 bases lay outside the gene matches. Germline CDR1 and CDR2: DFQATT and SNEGSKA (reference sequence). The CDR3 has 14 residues. CDR3 DNA sequence: TGCAGTGCTCAGCGGGGCAGCTCCTACAATGAGCAGTTCTTC. Protein product: CSAQRGSSYNEQFF.

The chain joins TRBV5-1 to TRBJ2-3; tentatively, D is TRBD2 (5 bases). Trimming took off 0 bases at V and 2 bases at J, with 10 bases between the two ends. The CDR3 sequence is 15 residues long. CDR1 SGHRS and CDR2 YFSETQ come from the germline V gene. The CDR3 reads CASSLGLINTDTQYF. CDR3 sequence (DNA): TGCGCCAGCAGCTTGGGACTAATCAACACAGATACGCAGTATTTT. Supplemented by reference TRBV5-1 and TRBJ2-3, the full variable domain reads KAGVTQTPRYLIKTRGQQVTLSCSPISGHRSVSWYQQTPGQGLQFLFEYFSETQRNKGNFPGRFSGRQFSNSRSEMNVSTLELGDSALYLCASSLGLINTDTQYFGPGTRLTVL.

The CDR3 nucleotides read TGTGCCACCAGTGAGACGGGGGGCACAGATACGCAGTATTTT. It specifies CATSETGGTDTQYF. The chain joins TRBV24-1 to TRBJ2-3, with TRBD2 as a possible D gene (6 bases). Germline assignment: CDR1 KGHDR and CDR2 SFDVKD. V shed 4 bases and J shed 1 base, with 8 bases lying between them. The CDR3 consists of 14 residues.

This sequence joins TRBV4-1 and TRBJ2-5; D possibly corresponds to TRBD2 (5 bases). CDR1 and CDR2 (germline): MGHRA, YSYEKL. The CDR3 is 17 residues long. V lost 1 base, J lost 0 bases, and 15 bases lay in between. The DNA for the CDR3 is TGCGCCAGCAGCCAAGTCATCAGGAGGAGTTACCAAGAGACCCAGTACTTC. Amino acid sequence: CASSQVIRRSYQETQYF.

This chain connects TRBV29-1 to TRBJ1-1, with 8 bases matching TRBD1. This CDR3 is 13 amino acids long. From germline, CDR1 is SQVTM and CDR2 ANQGSEA. Trimming cost V 6 bases and J 5 bases; bases outside gene matches: 8. CDR3: CSVDRDSGTEAFF. CDR3 nucleotides: TGCAGCGTGGACAGGGACTCGGGTACTGAAGCTTTCTTT.

This clonotype was seen more than once but under ten times. J is TRBJ2-3 and V is TRBV7-8, with 9 nucleotides matching TRBD2. Trimming cost V 1 base and J 4 bases; bases outside gene matches: 6. CDR3 length: 16 residues. Germline V gives CDR1 SGHVS, CDR2 FQNEAQ. CDR3 nucleotides: TGTGCCAGCAGCTTAGAATTAGCGGGGGCCTCAGATACGCAGTATTTT. Residues: CASSLELAGASDTQYF.

The V gene is TRBV5-1, the J gene TRBJ1-2, with 7 bases aligning to TRBD1. This CDR3 is 16 amino acids long. Germline V gene data show CDR1 as SGHRS and CDR2 as YFSETQ. V shed 6 bases, J shed 6 bases, and the junction held 17 bases outside the gene matches. The CDR3 DNA reads TGCGCCAGCAACACGAGACCCCTGACAGGGCTGGATGGCTACACCTTC. Translating gives CASNTRPLTGLDGYTF.

CDR3 region: CASNARSQETQYF. As DNA, the CDR3 is TGTGCCAGCAACGCCAGGAGCCAAGAGACCCAGTACTTC. The rearrangement uses TRBV6-9 and TRBJ2-5, with D unresolved. V lost 7 bases and J lost 1, with 10 bases in between. The CDR3 runs to 13 residues. Germline-derived CDR1 and CDR2 are MNHGY and SVAAGI.

V is TRBV6-5 and J is TRBJ2-5; 10 nucleotides agree with TRBD2. This CDR3 has 15 amino acids. The V gene end was trimmed by 2 bases and the J gene end by 2 bases; junction bases not matched to a gene: 2. Germline CDR1 and CDR2: MNHEY and SVGAGI. The DNA of the CDR3 is TGTGCCAGCAGTTACCTAGCGGGGGATCAAGAGACCCAGTACTTC. This translates into CASSYLAGDQETQYF.

V is TRBV10-3 and J is TRBJ2-5; no firm D call. The ends were cut back, 3 bases at V and 11 bases at J, with 10 bases in the middle. This CDR3 comprises 11 residues. CDR1 is ENHRY and CDR2 is SYGVKD in the germline V gene. CDR3: CAISEGVEQYF. CDR3 DNA: TGTGCCATCAGTGAAGGAGTTGAGCAGTACTTC.

The chain employs TRBV7-2 and TRBJ2-7; maybe TRBD2 (6 bases). This CDR3 region has 14 residues. Germline CDR1 reads SGHTA; CDR2 reads FQGNSA. The V end was cut by 1 base, the J end by 4 bases, with 11 bases between. The CDR3 nucleotides are TGTGCCAGCAGCTTAGGGGGGGAGGCTTACGAGCAGTACTTC. As protein: CASSLGGEAYEQYF.

The chain employs TRBV6-6 and TRBJ2-5; TRBD1 agrees at 12 bases. With the DNA end fitting TRBJ2-7 better, the J assignment may be wrong. The CDR3 is made up of 17 amino acids. Germline V CDR1 and CDR2: MNHNY, SVGAGI (reference sequence). The CDR3 reads CASSRIGRGTGGHEQYF. The CDR3 DNA is TGTGCCAGCAGCAGGATAGGGAGGGGGACAGGGGGCCACGAGCAGTACTTC.

The gene calls are TRBV5-1 and TRBJ2-3; D not resolved. Germline values: CDR1 SGHRS, CDR2 YFSETQ. This CDR3 contains 14 residues. Between the trimmed V and J ends, which lost 8 bases and 0 bases, there was a span of 13 bases. The CDR3 bases are TGCGCCAGTGAGTTCGGCCCTAGCACAGATACGCAGTATTTT. Translating gives CASEFGPSTDTQYF.

The chain combines TRBV9 with TRBJ1-4; D possibly corresponds to TRBD1 (6 bases). Per the germline V gene, CDR1 is SGDLS and CDR2 is YYNGEE. V lost 4 bases, J lost 7 bases, and 20 bases lay in between. CDR3 length equals 16 residues. This chain's CDR3 is CASSPSGGAYGEKLFF. CDR3 DNA: TGTGCCAGCAGCCCTAGTGGGGGGGCTTATGGTGAAAAACTGTTTTTT.

The chain employs TRBV14 and TRBJ1-3; no definite D call. Germline CDR1 and CDR2: SGHDN and FVKESK. This CDR3 has 14 amino acids. V gave up 1 base and J gave up 4 bases, with 8 bases separating them. CDR3 bases: TGTGCCAGCAGCCAAGTTTTCAGCGGAAACACCATATATTTT. The encoded protein is CASSQVFSGNTIYF.

Note on this clonotype: One base away lies a much larger clone, so this may be a sequencing read error. The V gene is TRBV21-1, the J gene TRBJ2-5; the D call in the table, TRBD2, was not verified against the DNA. TRBV21-1 is a documented pseudogene. The length of the CDR3 is 15 residues. CDR3 nucleotide sequence: TGTGCCAGCAGCACAGGCCCGAGGGATCAAGAGACCCAGTACTTC. Translation gives CASSTGPRDQETQYF.

This clonotype was detected only once. V gene TRBV7-9 combines with J gene TRBJ2-1; D is unclear. Germline CDR1 and CDR2: SEHNR and FQNEAQ (reference sequence). Trimming removed 4 bases from V and 9 bases from J, with 10 bases in between. The CDR3 totals 12 residues. The CDR3 DNA follows: TGTGCCAGCAGCTACGGATTTAGTGAGCAGTTCTTC. It encodes CASSYGFSEQFF.

This clonotype was seen only a few times. The chain uses TRBV19 and TRBJ1-1, with D tentatively TRBD1 (5 bases). This CDR3 is 16 amino acids long. Germline CDR1 reads LNHDA; CDR2 reads SQIVND (reference sequence). V shed 6 bases and J shed 3 bases, with 20 bases lying between them. The CDR3 DNA reads TGTGCCAGTAGAGAGAAGATAGGACAACTTTACACTGAAGCTTTCTTT. It specifies CASREKIGQLYTEAFF.